The 16 T cell receptor delta chains listed next were all sequenced from one sample in a study of γδ T cells in repeated Plasmodium falciparum infection. TCRdb reanalyzed the multiplex PCR reads using CATT. The sample consists of tens of thousands of delta-chain clones, 0.98% of them appearing once. Gammadelta T cells were flow-sorted from PBMC into Vgamma9/Vdelta2+ and Vdelta2-negative populations for bulk analysis. Material: gamma-delta T cells from blood. Receptors were obtained from a pool of human donors (malaria-infected and uninfected, not separated).

A word on this clone: This likely stems from a read error, as it lies one base from a far larger clone. Other DNA sequences from this sample encode an identical CDR3 as well. The rearrangement joins TRDV1 to TRDJ1; D gene unclear. From germline, CDR1 is TSWWSYY and CDR2 QGS. Between the trimmed V and J ends, which lost 3 bases and 0 bases, there was a span of 32 bases. There are 22 residues in the CDR3. In DNA, the CDR3 is TGTGCTCTTGGGGAGCTATTTCGGGAAACCGACTTTGTACCCCTATACACCGATAAACTCATCTTT. Its protein is CALGELFRETDFVPLYTDKLIF.

This clone has more than one count but fewer than ten. A read error likely explains why the TCRdb protein, taken from a much larger clone, differs from this DNA's translation at residue 4; the protein shown is translated from the DNA. This chain joins TRDV1 and TRDJ1; 11 nucleotides align to TRDD3. TCRdb does not report a J gene; here it was assigned by matching the DNA to germline references. Per the germline V gene, CDR1 is TSWWSYY and CDR2 is QGS. This CDR3 spans 21 amino acids. Trimming cost V 6 bases and J 0 bases; bases outside gene matches: 21. CDR3 loop: CALGRVWGIQARGAYTDKLIF. In DNA form, the CDR3 reads TGTGCTCTTGGACGAGTCTGGGGGATACAGGCCCGAGGGGCTTACACCGATAAACTCATCTTT.

This clone came up many times. With a far larger clone one base away, a read error is the likely cause. Other nucleotide sequences from this sample produce the same CDR3. The chain is built from TRDV2 and TRDJ1; 12 bases line up with TRDD3. TCRdb is silent on the J gene; assignment here came from matching the DNA to germline. Germline CDR1 and CDR2: GEAIGNYY and EKD. This CDR3 region has 19 residues. V lost 0 bases and J lost 1; bases outside the gene matches: 11. The CDR3 loop reads CACDTLPPGGYGSTDKLIF. In nucleotides, the CDR3 is TGTGCCTGTGACACCCTGCCTCCTGGGGGATACGGGAGCACCGATAAACTCATCTTT.

Comment on this clone: TCRdb records a much larger clone's protein for this DNA, with a difference at residue 11 that likely arises from a read error; the protein given is the translation of the DNA. The chain combines TRDV2 with TRDJ1; 8 bases fit TRDD3. The J gene is not listed in TCRdb, so it was assigned here from a DNA match to germline. After removal of 3 bases from V and 0 bases from J, the junction contained 14 bases not matched to a gene. Germline-derived CDR1 and CDR2 are GEAIGNYY and EKD. The CDR3 spans 18 residues. The CDR3 DNA sequence: TGTGCCTGTGACGGAATCGAAACACTGGGGGGCTACACCGATAAACTCATCTTT. Protein product: CACDGIETLGGYTDKLIF.

Only a few counts were recorded for this clone. TCRdb's protein for this DNA is that of a much larger clone and differs from the translation at residue 5, likely a read error; the protein shown is the DNA translation. J is TRDJ1 and V is TRDV2; 11 bases line up with TRDD3. No J segment appears in TCRdb, so it was assigned here by matching the sequence to germline. V shed 2 bases and J 2 bases; nucleotides not matched to a gene: 3. CDR1 and CDR2 from the germline V gene are GEAIGNYY and EKD. This CDR3 has 15 residues. The CDR3 here is CACDKLGDKTDKLIF. The CDR3 DNA reads as TGTGCCTGTGACAAACTGGGGGATAAGACCGATAAACTCATCTTT.

This clone was recorded at least ten times. This DNA translates differently at residue 3 from the TCRdb protein, which is that of a much larger clone; a read error is likely, and the protein shown is the DNA's own translation. This chain connects TRDV2 to TRDJ3; TRDD3 matches 8 bases. The J gene, left out of TCRdb, was set here by checking the DNA against germline. The CDR3 consists of 21 residues. CDR1 is GEAIGNYY and CDR2 is EKD in the germline V gene. This CDR3 reads CARDTRVLGESSSWDTRQMFF. DNA for the CDR3: TGTGCCCGTGACACAAGGGTGCTGGGGGAATCCAGCTCCTGGGACACCCGACAGATGTTTTTC.

Details on this clone: A far larger clone is just one base off, so this is likely a read error. Other DNA sequences from this sample encode an identical CDR3 as well. J gene calling gave no result, while the V gene is TRDV2; whether TRDD3, the table's D call, matches the DNA was not checked. This CDR3 contains 15 residues. Germline CDR1 is GEAIGNYY and CDR2 is EKD. This CDR3 is CACDTYPGGYSQLIF. The CDR3 DNA reads TGTGCCTGTGACACTTATCCTGGGGGATACTCGCAACTCATCTTC.

This clone has just a few counts. TCRdb records a much larger clone's protein for this DNA, with a difference at residue 3 that likely arises from a read error; the protein given is the translation of the DNA. The gene calls are TRDV2 and TRDJ1; 8 positions agree with TRDD3. TCRdb leaves out the J gene; it was filled in here by matching the DNA to germline. The V gene's germline CDR1 is GEAIGNYY and CDR2 EKD. The CDR3 loop spans 16 amino acids. CDR3 sequence: CASDRLGGNYTDKLIF. For the CDR3, the DNA is TGTGCCAGTGACCGACTGGGGGGGAACTACACCGATAAACTCATCTTT.

This clone has only a few counts. The TCRdb protein comes from a much larger clone and disagrees with this DNA's translation at residue 12, likely due to a read error; the protein given here is derived from the DNA. The rearrangement joins TRDV1 to TRDJ1; 11 bases are shared with TRDD3. The J gene is absent in TCRdb and was assigned here via DNA matching to germline. The CDR3 is 22 amino acids. Germline V lookup: CDR1 TSWWSYY, CDR2 QGS. V was clipped by 3 bases and J by 0 bases; unmatched bases: 21. The CDR3 spells CALGETSRYWGIGIPYTDKLIF. The CDR3 DNA sequence: TGTGCTCTTGGGGAGACTTCCCGGTACTGGGGGATAGGGATACCGTACACCGATAAACTCATCTTT.

This clone was detected many times. The gene calls are TRDV1 and TRDJ1, with 9 bases identical to TRDD3. V shed 4 bases, J shed 6 bases, and the junction held 12 bases outside the gene matches. CDR1 is TSWWSYY and CDR2 is QGS in the germline V gene. This CDR3 comprises 16 residues. The CDR3 loop is CALGGFLRTGGNKLIF. The CDR3 DNA reads as TGTGCTCTTGGGGGCTTCCTTAGGACTGGGGGAAATAAACTCATCTTT.

There are a few counts of this clone. TCRdb shows a much larger clone's protein in place of this DNA's translation, and the two differ at residue 16, likely through a read error; the protein shown is translated from the DNA. V is TRDV2 and J is TRDJ1, with 12 bases lining up with TRDD3. Germline V gene data show CDR1 as GEAIGNYY and CDR2 as EKD. The length of the CDR3 is 18 residues. CDR3 loop: CACDTVTGGYRATDKHIF. CDR3 bases: TGTGCCTGTGACACCGTTACTGGGGGATACCGAGCGACCGATAAACACATCTTT.

This clone was detected a few times. One base separates it from a far larger clone, so it is likely a read error. This CDR3 is also generated by other DNA sequences in the sample. The rearrangement joins TRDV2 to TRDJ1; the D call may be TRDD2 or TRDD3 (5 bases each). The J gene was missing in TCRdb and was found by matching the end of the DNA to germline. Germline CDR1 GEAIGNYY, CDR2 EKD. This CDR3 contains 19 residues. The CDR3 nucleotides are TGTGCCTGCGACACCCTCCGAGGGGGCCCTTCACCTACGATGGATAAACTCATCTTT. It codes for CACDTLRGGPSPTMDKLIF.

About this clone: This DNA's translation and the protein TCRdb lists, from a much larger clone, do not match at residue 13, likely due to a read error; the protein shown is translated from the DNA. This sequence joins TRDV2 and TRDJ3; D gene uncertain. TCRdb does not report a J gene; here it was assigned by matching the DNA to germline references. Trimming pared 3 bases from V and 2 bases from J, leaving 34 bases between. This CDR3 has 24 residues. Germline V gene lookup returns CDR1 GEAIGNYY and CDR2 EKD. The CDR3 loop is CACDPGFPKRFKGTITWDTRQMFF. Written as DNA, the CDR3 is TGTGCCTGTGACCCCGGGTTCCCTAAGCGGTTTAAGGGTACTATCACCTGGGACACCCGACAGATGTTTTTC.

This clone occurred many times. Translating this DNA gives a protein that differs at residue 18 from the TCRdb one, which belongs to a much larger clone; a read error is likely, and the protein shown is this translation. The rearrangement joins TRDV1 to TRDJ1; tentatively, D is TRDD2 (9 bases). The V and J ends lost 1 base and 7 bases respectively, with 37 bases between them. Germline V gene data show CDR1 as TSWWSYY and CDR2 as QGS. The CDR3 is made up of 22 amino acids. The CDR3 sequence: CALGEPPAFLREGFWGTRKLIF. In nucleotides, the CDR3 is TGTGCTCTTGGGGAACCCCCTGCCTTCCTACGAGAAGGTTTCTGGGGGACTCGTAAACTCATCTTT.

Many counts were recorded for this clone. A far bigger clonotype differs at one base, so this is likely a read error. The genes are TRDV2 and TRDJ1; D unclear. Trimming shortened V by 0 bases and J by 0 bases, and 13 bases separated the two germline ends. The CDR3 is made up of 16 amino acids. The germline V gene encodes CDR1 GEAIGNYY and CDR2 EKD. The CDR3 DNA follows: TGTGCCTGTGACACCGTGGAGGCCCAGTACACCGATAAACTCATCTTT. Protein sequence: CACDTVEAQYTDKLIF.

About this clone: A far more abundant clone sits one base away, making this likely a read error. Within the sample, other DNA sequences also encode this same CDR3. The V call is TRDV2, the J call TRDJ1, with TRDD3 matching 8 bases. The J gene, missing from TCRdb, was assigned here through DNA to germline matching. Germline CDR1 reads GEAIGNYY; CDR2 reads EKD. This CDR3 spans 15 amino acids. CDR3: CACDPLLGDTDKLIF. As DNA, the CDR3 is TGTGCTTGTGACCCACTACTGGGGGACACCGATAAACTCATCTTT.